The clone carrying this T cell receptor beta chain has only a few counts. A single record per CDR3 protein comes from TCRdb applying MiXCR to the RT-PCR reads. Counted here are 200,000 to 250,000 distinct CDR3 sequences, over 12% occurring once; the ten biggest clones make up 11%. The data originate from a study of patients and donors after allogeneic stem cell transplantation. The clonotype comes from a human donor who was either an allogeneic HSCT recipient or a stem cell or donor lymphocyte infusion donor (not recorded which). It is not recorded whose cells these are; they may come from a transplant donor. Source material: blood, either unsorted or a sorted T cell fraction (not recorded which).

CDR3 protein: CASSVKEGGEAQHF. The CDR3 DNA reads as TGTGCCAGCAGTGTAAAGGAGGGAGGGGAGGCCCAGCATTTT. The chain has TRBV2 and TRBJ1-5; a weak D match, TRBD1 (5 bases). V lost 4 bases, J lost 11 bases, and 18 bases lay in between. In germline, CDR1 is SNHLY, CDR2 FYNNEI. The CDR3 is 14 amino acids.